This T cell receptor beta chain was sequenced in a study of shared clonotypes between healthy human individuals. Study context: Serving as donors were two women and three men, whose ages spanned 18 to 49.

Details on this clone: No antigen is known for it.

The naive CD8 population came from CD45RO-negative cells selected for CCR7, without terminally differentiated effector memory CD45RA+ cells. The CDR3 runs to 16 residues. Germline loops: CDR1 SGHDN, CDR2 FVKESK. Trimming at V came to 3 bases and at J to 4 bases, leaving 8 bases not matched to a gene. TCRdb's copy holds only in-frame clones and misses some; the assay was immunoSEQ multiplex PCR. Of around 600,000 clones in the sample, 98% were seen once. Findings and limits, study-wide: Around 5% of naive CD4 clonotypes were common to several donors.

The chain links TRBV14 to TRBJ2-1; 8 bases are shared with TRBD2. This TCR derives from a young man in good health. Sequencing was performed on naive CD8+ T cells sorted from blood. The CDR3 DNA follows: TGTGCCAGCAGCCACCGGACTAGCAGTTTTTACAATGAGCAGTTCTTC. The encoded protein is CASSHRTSSFYNEQFF.